The 7 T cell receptor beta chains in this list originate from one sample, sequenced in a study of tissue T cells after allogeneic stem cell transplantation. Steroid-refractory graft-versus-host disease after allogeneic hematopoietic cell transplant qualified adults for prospective research-autopsy enrollment. TCRdb's copy holds only in-frame clones and misses some; the assay was immunoSEQ multiplex PCR. Altogether roughly 2,500 clones are present, about two thirds being singletons, with the ten largest covering around 17%. Here the sequenced sample was colon tissue, taken at autopsy. The receptor set was obtained from an older male patient with steroid-refractory graft-versus-host disease after an allogeneic stem cell transplant. Part of the T cell pool may stem from the graft donor.

The rearrangement uses TRBV5-1 and TRBJ2-1; 8 bases match TRBD1. V was pared by 0 bases and J by 12 bases, with 14 bases of the junction left unmatched. The CDR3 covers 16 residues. CDR1 and CDR2 (germline): SGHRS, YFSETQ. This chain's CDR3 is CASSLGDRGATGGQFF. The DNA of the CDR3 is TGCGCCAGCAGCTTGGGAGACAGGGGAGCCACCGGTGGGCAGTTCTTC.

The rearrangement links TRBV5-1 to TRBJ2-3, with D possibly matching TRBD1 (6 bases). The germline V gene encodes CDR1 SGHRS and CDR2 YFSETQ. The length of the CDR3 is 15 residues. Trimming pared 1 base from V and 2 bases from J, leaving 11 bases between. The CDR3: CASSLPSGVTDTQYF. The CDR3 DNA follows: TGCGCCAGCAGCTTGCCTTCAGGGGTCACAGATACGCAGTATTTT.

In its sample, this clone was seen a few times. CDR3 nucleotides: TGTGCCAGCAGCCAATCCGGGACAGGGGGGTACGAGCAGTACTTC. Amino acid sequence: CASSQSGTGGYEQYF. The chain couples TRBV4-2 to TRBJ2-7, with TRBD1 identical over 11 bases. This CDR3 is 15 amino acids long. CDR1 and CDR2 from the germline V gene are LGHNA and YNFKEQ. With V trimmed by 2 bases and J by 4 bases, 4 bases remained unmatched.

The V gene is TRBV5-5, the J gene TRBJ2-6; unclear D gene. The germline V gene encodes CDR1 SGHKS and CDR2 YYEKEE (reference sequence). The CDR3 consists of 14 residues. V gave up 2 bases and J gave up 4 bases, with 7 bases separating them. In DNA, the CDR3 is TGTGCCAGCAGCTTTGGAGTCGGGGCCAACGTCCTGACTTTC. Protein sequence: CASSFGVGANVLTF.

V usage is TRBV2 and J usage is TRBJ1-3; D ambiguous. This CDR3 contains 13 residues. V was clipped by 7 bases and J by 1 base, with 8 bases between them. Germline V gives CDR1 SNHLY, CDR2 FYNNEI. The CDR3 bases are TGTGCCAGCAATAGGGAATCTGGAAACACCATATATTTT. Translated, it gives CASNRESGNTIYF.

The CDR3 region has the DNA TGTGCCAGTAGTAGCCTGGGACAGAATAGCAATCAGCCCCAGCATTTT. This sequence encodes CASSSLGQNSNQPQHF. The chain links TRBV19 to TRBJ1-5; 7 bases map to TRBD1. The CDR3 consists of 16 residues. V gave up 4 bases and J gave up 0 bases; unmatched junction bases: 6. Germline CDR1 LNHDA, CDR2 SQIVND (reference sequence). The complete variable domain, with remaining parts taken from reference TRBV19 and TRBJ1-5, reads DGGITQSPKYLFRKEGQNVTLSCEQNLNHDAMYWYRQDPGQGLRLIYYSQIVNDFQKGDIAEGYSVSREKKESFPLTVTSAQKNPTAFYLCASSSLGQNSNQPQHFGDGTRLSIL.

The chain is built from TRBV5-1 and TRBJ2-2; D gene unclear. Germline assignment: CDR1 SGHRS and CDR2 YFSETQ. This CDR3 has 12 residues. V was shortened by 1 base and J by 5 bases, with 3 bases between the two germline ends. Written as DNA, the CDR3 is TGCGCCAGCAGCTTGCTAACCGGGGAGCTGTTTTTT. The encoded protein is CASSLLTGELFF.